Below are 27 T cell receptor beta chains sequenced from a single sample in a study of blood T cell repertoires in COVID-19. Some clones are missing from TCRdb's copy, which holds only in-frame ones; the method was immunoSEQ multiplex PCR. The sample lists about 150,000 clones, roughly 80% occurring once. Source material: peripheral blood. Receptors were obtained from a woman older than 75 with acute or convalescent COVID-19.

V usage is TRBV6-4 and J usage is TRBJ2-1; no firm D call. This CDR3 is built from 14 residues. The germline V and J ends were trimmed by 5 bases and 9 bases, with 17 bases remaining between them. CDR1 is MRHNA and CDR2 is SNTAGT in the germline V gene. In DNA form, the CDR3 reads TGTGCCAGCAGTCCAAGCGCATATTCGGGTGAGCAGTTCTTC. Its protein product is CASSPSAYSGEQFF.

This clone has more than one count but fewer than ten. The chain has TRBV18 and TRBJ1-1; a possible D gene is TRBD1 (6 bases). Germline CDR1 is KGHSH and CDR2 is LQKENI. This CDR3 spans 14 amino acids. V was trimmed by 6 bases and J by 1 base, leaving 12 bases between them. CDR3 DNA: TGTGCCAGCTCTCCTTGGACAGCGAACACTGAAGCTTTCTTT. Translating gives CASSPWTANTEAFF.

V and J are TRBV7-3 and TRBJ2-3; TRBD2 matches at 13 bases. The CDR3 runs 16 residues. The V and J ends lost 5 bases and 3 bases, in that order; junction bases with no gene match: 5. CDR1 is SGHTA and CDR2 is FQGTGA in the germline V gene. The CDR3 is CASSKKLAGGTDTQYF. The CDR3 DNA sequence: TGTGCCAGCAGCAAGAAACTAGCGGGGGGGACAGATACGCAGTATTTT.

V is TRBV6-2 or TRBV6-3 and J is TRBJ2-1; TRBD2 might be the D (6 bases). Trimming removed 0 bases from V and 8 bases from J, with 14 bases in between. The CDR3 runs to 15 residues. The germline CDR1 and CDR2 sequences are MNHEY and SVGEGT. DNA of the CDR3: TGTGCCAGCAGTTACTCGGGCGGGGCCAAGGATGAGCAGTTCTTC. Amino acids: CASSYSGGAKDEQFF.

V gene TRBV7-9 combines with J gene TRBJ1-5; 8 bases fit TRBD1. The CDR3 consists of 14 residues. V lost 3 bases to trimming and J lost 7 bases; unmatched junction nucleotides: 5. Germline assignment: CDR1 SEHNR and CDR2 FQNEAQ (reference sequence). CDR3: CASSLGTGWQPQHF. Here the CDR3 DNA reads TGTGCCAGCAGCTTGGGGACAGGATGGCAGCCCCAGCATTTT.

The chain combines TRBV30 with TRBJ1-1; 12 nucleotides align to TRBD1. Germline values: CDR1 GTSNPN, CDR2 SVGIG (reference sequence). This CDR3 has 15 amino acids. V lost 4 bases to trimming and J lost 4 bases; unmatched junction nucleotides: 7. The CDR3 is CAWTRDRGHGTEAFF. Written as DNA, the CDR3 is TGTGCCTGGACCCGGGACAGGGGGCACGGCACTGAAGCTTTCTTT.

The chain employs TRBV7-2 and TRBJ1-4, with 7 bases matching TRBD1. CDR3 length equals 16 residues. Germline values: CDR1 SGHTA, CDR2 FQGNSA. V gave up 5 bases and J gave up 5 bases; unmatched junction bases: 11. CDR3 in amino acids: CASSPIPQGRNEKLFF. The CDR3 DNA is TGTGCCAGCAGCCCCATACCACAGGGGCGGAATGAAAAACTGTTTTTT.

V gene TRBV5-6 combines with J gene TRBJ1-3; D ambiguous. The CDR3 is made up of 17 amino acids. Germline loops: CDR1 SGHDT, CDR2 YYEEEE. V gave up 0 bases and J gave up 0 bases, with 13 bases separating them. The CDR3, as DNA: TGTGCCAGCAGCTTGGTAGGGAGAAGCGACTCTGGAAACACCATATATTTT. It is translated as CASSLVGRSDSGNTIYF.

CDR3 sequence (DNA): TGTGCCAGCAGGGATACTAGGGGGGGACCAGATACGCAGTATTTT. Protein: CASRDTRGGPDTQYF. The chain carries TRBV2 and TRBJ2-3; D is possibly TRBD2 (7 bases). This CDR3 has 15 residues. Per the germline V gene, CDR1 is SNHLY and CDR2 is FYNNEI. Trimming shortened V by 6 bases and J by 4 bases, and 17 bases separated the two germline ends.

The rearrangement joins TRBV3-1 (or the pseudogene TRBV3-2) to TRBJ2-4; D perhaps matches TRBD2 (6 bases). Looked up from germline, CDR1 is LGHDT and CDR2 is YNNKEL (reference sequence). The CDR3 sequence is 13 residues long. CDR3 residues: CATGDLAKNIQYF. CDR3 coding DNA: TGTGCAACGGGAGACCTAGCCAAAAACATTCAGTACTTC.

This chain uses TRBV5-5 with TRBJ2-2; no reliable D call. With 0 bases removed from V and 4 bases from J, the gap between germline ends came to 4 bases. From germline, CDR1 is SGHKS and CDR2 YYEKEE (reference sequence). The CDR3 loop spans 13 amino acids. The CDR3 bases are TGTGCCAGCAGCTTGGGGCCCACCGGGGAGCTGTTTTTT. It codes for CASSLGPTGELFF.

The J gene is TRBJ2-3, the V gene TRBV6-5; 8 nucleotides align to TRBD2. This CDR3 region has 15 residues. The V gene's germline CDR1 is MNHEY and CDR2 SVGAGI. V lost 3 bases to trimming and J lost 6 bases; unmatched junction nucleotides: 8. CDR3 nucleotides: TGTGCCAGCAGTTATCAACGGGGGGGATTGGATACGCAGTATTTT. Its translation: CASSYQRGGLDTQYF.

The chain uses TRBV3-1 (or the pseudogene TRBV3-2) and TRBJ2-7, with D maybe TRBD1 (5 bases). The CDR3 covers 13 residues. V was pared by 5 bases and J by 6 bases, with 14 bases between. Germline CDR1 is LGHDT and CDR2 is YNNKEL (reference sequence). The CDR3 is CASSFGQDSEQYF. CDR3 bases: TGTGCCAGCAGCTTCGGACAAGACTCCGAGCAGTACTTC.

The chain uses TRBV5-6 and TRBJ1-2; D ambiguous. Germline assignment: CDR1 SGHDT and CDR2 YYEEEE. The V and J ends lost 0 bases and 4 bases respectively, with 13 bases between them. The CDR3 covers 15 residues. The CDR3, as DNA: TGTGCCAGCAGCTTGGGAAGCGGCAACGCCTATGGCTACACCTTC. Protein: CASSLGSGNAYGYTF.

This rearrangement joins TRBV7-9 to TRBJ1-2, with D unresolved. Trimming pared 5 bases from V and 8 bases from J, leaving 9 bases between. The CDR3 spans 11 residues. In germline, CDR1 is SEHNR, CDR2 FQNEAQ (reference sequence). The chain's CDR3 is CASSSIGGYTF. The CDR3 nucleotides read TGTGCCAGCAGCAGTATCGGGGGCTACACCTTC. The variable domain in full, with the rest retrieved from reference TRBV7-9 and TRBJ1-2, is DTGVSQNPRHKITKRGQNVTFRCDPISEHNRLYWYRQTLGQGPEFLTYFQNEAQLEKSRLLSDRFSAERPKGSFSTLEIQRTEQGDSAMYLCASSSIGGYTFGSGTRLTVV.

V and J are TRBV21-1 and TRBJ2-4; no check of the table's D call, TRBD1, against the DNA was made. TRBV21-1 has pseudogene status. The CDR3 loop spans 15 amino acids. CDR3 sequence: CASSGAGTPKNIQYF. In DNA form, the CDR3 reads TGTGCCAGCAGCGGAGCCGGGACACCCAAAAACATTCAGTACTTC.

The chain couples TRBV4-1 to TRBJ2-1, with D possibly being TRBD2 (5 bases). Looked up from germline, CDR1 is MGHRA and CDR2 is YSYEKL. This CDR3 comprises 15 residues. V was trimmed by 0 bases and J by 8 bases, leaving 14 bases between them. CDR3 coding DNA: TGCGCCAGCAGCCAAGACCCCGGGGAGTGGGATGAGCAGTTCTTC. It yields the protein CASSQDPGEWDEQFF.

The chain carries TRBV5-1 and TRBJ1-1, with a tentative D call TRBD1 (5 bases). Germline V gene data show CDR1 as SGHRS and CDR2 as YFSETQ. This CDR3 contains 16 residues. V was trimmed by 0 bases and J by 1 base, leaving 13 bases between them. CDR3 loop: CASSLGRQGGNTEAFF. CDR3 DNA sequence: TGCGCCAGCAGCTTGGGTCGGCAGGGCGGGAACACTGAAGCTTTCTTT.

The chain is built from TRBV5-1 and TRBJ1-4; 8 bases match TRBD1. CDR1 SGHRS and CDR2 YFSETQ come from the germline V gene. The V segment lost 4 bases and the J segment 10 bases; nucleotides outside the gene matches: 15. The CDR3 totals 16 residues. The CDR3 nucleotides read TGCGCCAGCAGCCAGGGACAGGCACTCCCCTCAGGAAAACTGTTTTTT. This sequence encodes CASSQGQALPSGKLFF. Drawing the rest from reference TRBV5-1 and TRBJ1-4, the complete variable domain is KAGVTQTPRYLIKTRGQQVTLSCSPISGHRSVSWYQQTPGQGLQFLFEYFSETQRNKGNFPGRFSGRQFSNSRSEMNVSTLELGDSALYLCASSQGQALPSGKLFFGSGTQLSVL.

This chain connects TRBV18 to TRBJ2-1; 8 bases match TRBD1. Per germline, CDR1 KGHSH and CDR2 LQKENI. J gave up 3 bases and V 6 bases, and 4 bases lay outside the gene matches. This CDR3 comprises 14 residues. DNA of the CDR3: TGTGCCAGCTCCGGACAGGGAGACTACAATGAGCAGTTCTTC. It encodes CASSGQGDYNEQFF. The full variable domain, with the rest looked up from reference TRBV18 and TRBJ2-1, is NAGVMQNPRHLVRRRGQEARLRCSPMKGHSHVYWYRQLPEEGLKFMVYLQKENIIDESGMPKERFSAEFPKEGPSILRIQQVVRGDSAAYFCASSGQGDYNEQFFGPGTRLTVL.

J is TRBJ2-3 and V is TRBV6-2 or TRBV6-3; 13 nucleotides line up with TRBD2. Germline CDR1 MNHEY, CDR2 SVGEGT. With 5 bases clipped from V and 4 bases from J, the junction kept 6 bases outside the gene matches. This CDR3 region has 16 residues. The CDR3 DNA reads TGTGCCAGCAGTGCTCGGACTAGCGGGGGACCAGATACGCAGTATTTT. Amino acids: CASSARTSGGPDTQYF.

This clone was seen once. The rearrangement uses TRBV12-5 and TRBJ1-5, with D perhaps TRBD1 (6 bases). The V and J ends lost 4 bases and 0 bases respectively, with 13 bases between them. Germline CDR1 and CDR2: LGHNT and FRNRAP. The CDR3 is 16 residues long. This CDR3 is CASGSQGSYSNQPQHF. In DNA form, the CDR3 reads TGTGCTAGTGGTTCGCAGGGGTCTTATAGCAATCAGCCCCAGCATTTT.

This clone appeared a single time. This chain uses TRBV5-6 with TRBJ1-2, with D perhaps TRBD1 (6 bases). The CDR3 has 12 residues. CDR1 and CDR2 from the germline V gene are SGHDT and YYEEEE. Trimming left V 3 bases short and J 3 bases short, with 6 bases between. The DNA for the CDR3 is TGTGCCAGCAGCTCAGGGGACTATGGCTACACCTTC. This translates into CASSSGDYGYTF.

The rearrangement uses TRBV18 and TRBJ2-3, with TRBD1 identical over 10 bases. From germline, CDR1 is KGHSH and CDR2 LQKENI. The length of the CDR3 is 17 residues. V dropped 1 base and J dropped 1; count of bases not matched to a gene: 5. CDR3 sequence: CASSPLSGTGGTDTQYF. The CDR3 nucleotides read TGTGCCAGCTCACCACTCTCCGGGACAGGGGGCACAGATACGCAGTATTTT.

J is TRBJ1-1 and V is TRBV10-3; TRBD1 is a possible D gene (6 bases). The V end was cut by 2 bases, the J end by 3 bases, with 13 bases between. This CDR3 comprises 15 residues. CDR1 is ENHRY, CDR2 SYGVKD, per germline. This chain's CDR3 is CAISEQGGSHTEAFF. DNA for the CDR3: TGTGCCATCAGTGAGCAAGGGGGAAGCCACACTGAAGCTTTCTTT.

This clone appeared once. The chain has TRBV5-5 and TRBJ2-3; D uncertain. Germline CDR1 SGHKS, CDR2 YYEKEE (reference sequence). The CDR3 runs 15 residues. V lost 8 bases to trimming and J lost 1 base, with 17 bases between them. The CDR3 sequence: CASFKVVSGTDTQYF. Here the CDR3 DNA reads TGTGCCAGTTTCAAGGTGGTGAGCGGCACAGATACGCAGTATTTT.

The chain uses TRBV15 and TRBJ1-3; D not resolved. Per the germline V gene, CDR1 is LNHNV and CDR2 is YYDKDF (reference sequence). The CDR3 spans 15 residues. Trimming cost V 0 bases and J 2 bases, with 8 bases left between them. Here the CDR3 reads CATSRDRGAGNTIYF. CDR3 nucleotides: TGTGCCACCAGCAGAGATCGGGGTGCTGGAAACACCATATATTTT.